The TCR beta chain under discussion was sequenced for a study of cytomegalovirus exposure and HLA in healthy donors (dated by TCRdb to 2016 to 2017). Regarding the study in general: According to an earlier analysis of a few hundred of the donors, about 179 million T cells yielded 117 million unique TCR beta sequences and approximately 280 Gb of sequence data. Roughly 300 gigabases of sequencing data and some 85 million unique TCR sequences were included in an early release covering roughly 600 HLA-typed donors. Among the approximately 400 genotyped donors, 75% to 90% belonged to the genetic ancestry cluster associated with self-reported Caucasian donors. The study aimed to test whether cataloging public T cell receptors could reveal signatures of past pathogen exposure. The study profiled the T cell repertoires of hundreds of subjects by immunosequencing and related them to cytomegalovirus serostatus. A separate validation cohort of 100 to 150 different subjects was used in addition to the 666-subject first cohort. To predict cytomegalovirus infection status, the study brought together high-throughput TCR immunosequencing, statistical association of individual TCRs with disease status, and machine learning. To study patterns of TCR occurrence, a later analysis re-analyzed previously published TCR beta repertoires from several hundred donors and added high-resolution HLA genotyping. The later analysis used no new phenotypic data to find candidate immune exposures, relying instead on TCR beta sequences and their occurrence across donors. An earlier analysis of approximately 580 of the donors used high-throughput TCR beta sequencing to judge whether each TCR beta V gene segment behaved as functional or pseudogenic. Donor age, sex, ethnicity and CMV serostatus were collected together with the repertoire data. Genome-wide SNP genotypes for about three fifths of the roughly 700 donors were used in a later genetic analysis, which treated that subset as a discovery cohort. All discovery cohort repertoires had been generated on a single sequencing platform. Class I and class II HLA loci were covered by the typing at four-digit resolution. The number of typed donors differed by locus: about 620-640 for A, B, C, DRB1 and DQB1; roughly 510 for DQA1; fewer than 610 for DPA1; and roughly 490 for DPB1. Four or five DR-DQ haplotypes were handled as single units for association and clustering because linkage in the cohort was strong. Among 398 genotyped donors of the cohort, an average of 235,054 unique TCR beta nucleotide sequences were sequenced per donor, 15% to 20% of them non-productive. Broad study findings and their caveats: According to a later analysis, most CMV-associated TCR beta chains appeared to be HLA-restricted, and the HLA associations seemed to be driven largely by CMV exposure. The sequencing pipeline was judged likely to have produced a cluster of highly shared sequence variants as a technical artifact. At a false discovery rate of 0.05, a later analysis linked 16,951 TCR beta sequences to specific HLA alleles. An association between a missense DCLRE1C variant and V-gene and J-gene trimming of TCR beta chains was found in a later genetic analysis and replicated in an independent cohort. About 15 rarely observed V segments, including chromosome 9 orphons, were excluded from the earlier analysis of a few hundred of the donors because counts were too low. Linkage disequilibrium might explain the correlated functional status among segregating V segments, but an unknown experimental factor could not be ruled out. For the cohort, immune exposure information was limited to CMV serostatus. According to a later genetic analysis, donors in an Asian-associated ancestry cluster had fewer N-insertions in productive TCRs than the approximately 690-donor mean. Because HLA typing was missing for some donors at each locus, association tests included only the typed subset. The study gave a list of some 150 TCR beta chains associated with cytomegalovirus. In this cohort, only TCR beta chains were sequenced, and detectable features were limited by the absence of alpha or paired-chain data. Sequencing depth was assumed to be roughly uniform across donors in the presence/absence analyses, though that assumption may not hold. In a later analysis, several top co-occurrence clusters were reported to appear linked to parvovirus B19, influenza, CMV and Epstein-Barr virus. In a later analysis, the rate of TCR association differed among HLA loci, with DRB1 alleles having the most associated TCRs and HLA-C alleles having the fewest. A further reported finding was that TCR beta sequences accurately predicted the HLA-A and HLA-B alleles for most subjects in the first cohort. In an earlier analysis of some 640 of the donors, most TCR beta V segments were observed in productive rearrangements about 90% or about 30% of the time, broadly matching IMGT annotations. A later analysis found that HLA-associated TCR beta chains were more clonally expanded and had lower generation probabilities than equally common non-associated chains. In vitro tests confirmed that a few of the cytomegalovirus-associated TCR beta chains recognize cytomegalovirus antigens. Most TCR sequences were seen in very few donors, while some public TCRs were found in many individuals. The 87-base-pair reads could not distinguish some IMGT-functional V segments, including TRBV6-2 and TRBV6-3, so those segments were excluded. It was suggested by the authors that the approach could potentially be generalized to other disease states and immunological phenotypes. Cytomegalovirus status was reported to be diagnosed by the classifier with high specificity and sensitivity in both the original and validation cohorts. Assigning TCR associations to individual alleles was difficult when HLA alleles, especially DR and DQ, strongly co-occurred.

Via the germline V gene, CDR1 is MNHNS and CDR2 SASEGT. The CDR3, from cysteine to valine, totals 16 residues. This entry keeps only the CDR3 DNA: 48 bases, framed from base 1. V trim: 4 bases; J trim: 2 bases; unmatched bases: 11. In the case of this clone: Its specific antigen is unknown.

The method behind the library was the immunoSEQ multiplex PCR assay. For the multiplex PCR, a mixture combining 60 forward primers for TCR Vbeta segments and 13 reverse primers for TCR Jbeta segments was used. Amplification of the CDR3 region of rearranged TCR beta genes was performed with a multiplex PCR assay on genomic DNA. On the Illumina HiSeq System, the amplified TCR beta libraries were sequenced as 87-base-pair reads. The study's processing was this. In a later analysis, roughly 80 million unique TCR beta chains were counted across the approximately 640 repertoires, and roughly 10 million of these chains were shared by at least two donors. A nearest-neighbor algorithm error-corrected the raw reads and collapsed the reads into unique sequences, merging closely related sequences to remove PCR and sequencing errors. To assign V, D and J gene segments, CDR3 sequences were aligned to IMGT reference sequences. For a sequence to be retained, a match of at least six nucleotides to both a V gene segment and a J gene segment was required. A rearrangement counted as productive if the CDR3 had no stop codons and remained in frame with V and J, and every other rearrangement counted as non-productive. Following IMGT convention, CDR3 was defined as the stretch from the second conserved V-encoded cysteine to the conserved J-encoded phenylalanine. The earlier analysis of some 540 of the donors excluded any sequence lacking an unambiguous match to a single V gene segment. In an earlier analysis of some 590 of the donors, a V segment was called functional when productive rearrangements were above 56.7%, and segregating when the standard deviation between donors exceeded 5%. A statistical classification framework was built for diagnosing cytomegalovirus status from the catalog of TCR beta chain sequences. V and J gene assignment, in a later analysis, came from comparing TCR nucleotide sequences with IMGT/GENE-DB human TR gene sequences. A later analysis assigned CDR3 sequences and most-parsimonious VDJ recombination scenarios with the TCRdist pipeline. A later analysis defined each TCR beta chain by its CDR3 amino acid sequence plus V-gene family, and excluded reads lacking a unique V-gene family. A later analysis removed 592 highly shared, low-generation-probability nucleotide sequences to deal with suspected cross-contamination and a sequencing artifact. For each public chain, a later analysis derived a clonal expansion index from normalized ranks of inferred template counts within each repertoire. A later analysis computed generation probabilities with a VDJ recombination model fitted to out-of-frame rearrangements, and checked the results against IGoR. Hypergeometric tests were used in a later analysis to score TCR-TCR, TCR-HLA and TCR-CMV co-occurrence, with a repertoire-size bias correction applied to the TCR pairs. In a later analysis, false discovery rates were estimated by permuting HLA or CMV assignments 20 times. A later analysis grouped co-occurring TCRs with DBSCAN, adding TCRdist sequence similarity when clustering within HLA-allele-positive subsets. Repertoires with fewer than 30,000 or more than 120,000 public chains were left out of co-occurrence clustering, as were a handful of repertoires with anomalous nucleotide sharing. Not all clones reach the TCRdb copy of this immuneACCESS table, which keeps in-frame sequences only. Checked studies attribute under half of the gap to unresolved V genes and leave the rest unexplained. Clone size and the V and J calls come from that table; the DNA yielded D and trimming. The sample has approximately 96,000 clones on record. In total, the top ten clones hold just over 5.5% of the sample.

The cohort comprised around 700 healthy bone marrow donors. At the time of sampling, every cohort member was nominally healthy, though immune exposures that went unrecorded were likely present. The donor was CMV seropositive and belonged to the group of 250 to 300 seropositive cohort members. A peripheral blood sample was provided by each donor, and peripheral blood mononuclear cells were used for TCR beta sequencing. Genomic DNA was extracted from the blood cell samples with the Qiagen DNeasy Blood Extraction Kit. The sequencing input was PBMCs. Recombination connected TRBV6-1 to TRBJ2-7, and TRBD1 aligns with 7 junction nucleotides. The receptor's source is a girl under 18 in good health and CMV-seropositive. The bases read TGTGCCAGCAGTGCACTACAGGGGACCAGTACCTACGAGCAGTACGTC. This gives the protein CASSALQGTSTYEQYV.